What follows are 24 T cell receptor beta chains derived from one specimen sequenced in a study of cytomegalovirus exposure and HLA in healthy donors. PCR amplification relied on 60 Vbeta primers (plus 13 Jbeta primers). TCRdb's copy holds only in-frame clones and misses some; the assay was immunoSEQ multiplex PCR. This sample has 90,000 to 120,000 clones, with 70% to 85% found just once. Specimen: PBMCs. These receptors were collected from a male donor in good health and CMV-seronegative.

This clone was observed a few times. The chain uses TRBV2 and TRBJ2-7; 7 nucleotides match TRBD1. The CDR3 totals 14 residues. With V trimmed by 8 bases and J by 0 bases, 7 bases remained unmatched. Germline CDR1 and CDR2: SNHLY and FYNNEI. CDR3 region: CASLRTGLSYEQYF. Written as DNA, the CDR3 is TGTGCCAGCCTACGGACAGGTCTCTCCTACGAGCAGTACTTC.

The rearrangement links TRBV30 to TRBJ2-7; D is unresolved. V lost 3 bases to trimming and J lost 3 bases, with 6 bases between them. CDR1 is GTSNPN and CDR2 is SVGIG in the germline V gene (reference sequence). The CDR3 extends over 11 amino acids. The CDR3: CAWSENYEQYF. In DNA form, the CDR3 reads TGTGCCTGGAGCGAGAACTACGAGCAGTACTTC.

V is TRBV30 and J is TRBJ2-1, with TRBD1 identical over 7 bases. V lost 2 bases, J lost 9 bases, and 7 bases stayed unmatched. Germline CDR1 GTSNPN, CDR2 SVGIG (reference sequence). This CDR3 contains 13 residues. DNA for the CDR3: TGTGCCTGGAGTCCAACAGGGGAAGGTGAGCAGTTCTTC. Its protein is CAWSPTGEGEQFF. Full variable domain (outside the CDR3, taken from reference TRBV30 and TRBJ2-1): SQTIHQWPATLVQPVGSPLSLECTVEGTSNPNLYWYRQAAGRGLQLLFYSVGIGQISSEVPQNLSASRPQDRQFILSSKKLLLSDSGFYLCAWSPTGEGEQFFGPGTRLTVL.

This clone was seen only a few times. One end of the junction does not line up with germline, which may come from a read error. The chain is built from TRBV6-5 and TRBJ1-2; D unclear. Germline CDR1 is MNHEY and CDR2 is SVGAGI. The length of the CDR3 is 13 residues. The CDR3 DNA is TGTGCCAGCAGTGACTCCCACGGCTATGGCTACACCTTC. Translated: CASSDSHGYGYTF.

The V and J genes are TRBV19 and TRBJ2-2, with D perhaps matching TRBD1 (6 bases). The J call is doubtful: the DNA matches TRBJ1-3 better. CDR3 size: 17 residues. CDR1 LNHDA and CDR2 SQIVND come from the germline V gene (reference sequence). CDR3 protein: CASSMNGWGGWGDTIYF. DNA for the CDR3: TGTGCCAGTAGTATGAATGGTTGGGGGGGCTGGGGTGACACCATATATTTT.

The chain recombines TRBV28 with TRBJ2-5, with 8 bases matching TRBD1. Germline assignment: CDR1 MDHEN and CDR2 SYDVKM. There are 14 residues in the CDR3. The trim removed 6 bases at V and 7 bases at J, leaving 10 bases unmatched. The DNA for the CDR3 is TGTGCCAGCAGCTCGGACAGGGTGTTGGCGACCCAGTACTTC. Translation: CASSSDRVLATQYF.

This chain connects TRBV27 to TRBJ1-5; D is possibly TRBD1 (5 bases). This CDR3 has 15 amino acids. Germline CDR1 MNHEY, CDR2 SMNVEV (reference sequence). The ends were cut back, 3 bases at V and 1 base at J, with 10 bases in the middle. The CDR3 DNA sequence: TGTGCCAGCAGTTTTAGGCAGGGAAGCAATCAGCCCCAGCATTTT. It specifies CASSFRQGSNQPQHF.

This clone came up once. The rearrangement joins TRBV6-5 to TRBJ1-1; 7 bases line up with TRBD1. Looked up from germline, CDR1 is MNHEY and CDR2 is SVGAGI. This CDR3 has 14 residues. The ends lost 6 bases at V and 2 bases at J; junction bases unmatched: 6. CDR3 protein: CASRIDRANTEAFF. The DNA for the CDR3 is TGTGCCAGCAGAATCGACAGGGCTAACACTGAAGCTTTCTTT.

This CDR3 reads CASRGDRDSDEQFF. The CDR3 DNA is TGTGCCAGCAGGGGGGACAGGGATAGTGATGAGCAGTTCTTC. The gene calls are TRBV6-4 and TRBJ2-1; 9 positions match TRBD1. Germline V CDR1 and CDR2: MRHNA, SNTAGT. The length of the CDR3 is 14 residues. Losses at the gene ends were 6 bases for V and 8 bases for J; bases not matched to a gene: 8.

CDR3 sequence: CASSMTSGTGAGANVLTF. The CDR3 DNA sequence: TGTGCCAGCAGTATGACTTCCGGGACAGGGGCTGGGGCCAACGTCCTGACTTTC. V is TRBV2 and J is TRBJ2-6; 10 nucleotides align to TRBD1. CDR1 and CDR2 (germline): SNHLY, FYNNEI. The CDR3 totals 18 residues. V lost 5 bases to trimming and J lost 2 bases; unmatched junction nucleotides: 9. Full variable domain (missing parts from reference TRBV2 and TRBJ2-6): EPEVTQTPSHQVTQMGQEVILRCVPISNHLYFYWYRQILGQKVEFLVSFYNNEISEKSEIFDDQFSVERPDGSNFTLKIRSTKLEDSAMYFCASSMTSGTGAGANVLTFGAGSRLTVL.

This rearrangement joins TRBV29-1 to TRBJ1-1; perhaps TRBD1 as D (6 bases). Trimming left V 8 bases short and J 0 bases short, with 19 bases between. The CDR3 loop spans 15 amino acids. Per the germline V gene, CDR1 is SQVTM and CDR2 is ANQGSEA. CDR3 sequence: CSPLLPGALNTEAFF. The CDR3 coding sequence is TGCAGCCCTCTGCTGCCAGGGGCGCTGAACACTGAAGCTTTCTTT.

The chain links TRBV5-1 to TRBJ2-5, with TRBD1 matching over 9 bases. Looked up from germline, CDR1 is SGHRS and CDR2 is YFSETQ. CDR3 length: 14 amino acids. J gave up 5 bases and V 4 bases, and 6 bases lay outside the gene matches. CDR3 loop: CASSPGQGVETQYF. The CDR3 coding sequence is TGCGCCAGCAGCCCGGGACAGGGCGTCGAGACCCAGTACTTC.

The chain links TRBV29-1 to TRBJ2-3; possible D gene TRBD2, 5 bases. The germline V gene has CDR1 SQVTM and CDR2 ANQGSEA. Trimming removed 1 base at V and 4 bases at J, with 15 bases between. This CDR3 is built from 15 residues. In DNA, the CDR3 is TGCAGCGTTGAAGTCTGGGAGAAGGGCCCAGATACGCAGTATTTT. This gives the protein CSVEVWEKGPDTQYF.

CDR3 nucleotide sequence: TGTGCCAGCAGCCAGTTGGGGCAGGGAGGTTTTGGCTACACCTTC. The encoded protein is CASSQLGQGGFGYTF. The chain uses TRBV9 and TRBJ1-2, with D maybe TRBD1 (5 bases). V was pared by 4 bases and J by 7 bases, with 20 bases between. CDR1 SGDLS and CDR2 YYNGEE come from the germline V gene. The CDR3 runs to 15 residues.

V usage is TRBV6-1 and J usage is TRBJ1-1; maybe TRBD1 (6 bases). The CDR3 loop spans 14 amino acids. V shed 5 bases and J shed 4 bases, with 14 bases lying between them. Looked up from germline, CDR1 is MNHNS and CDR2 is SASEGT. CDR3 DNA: TGTGCCAGCAGTCCTATTAGGGGGGGCACTGAAGCTTTCTTT. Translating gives CASSPIRGGTEAFF.

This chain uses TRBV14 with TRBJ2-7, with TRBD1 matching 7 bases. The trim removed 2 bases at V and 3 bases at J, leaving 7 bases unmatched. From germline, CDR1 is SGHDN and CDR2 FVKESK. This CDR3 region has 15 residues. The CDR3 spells CASSQPGQNFYEQYF. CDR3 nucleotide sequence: TGTGCCAGCAGCCAACCGGGACAGAATTTCTACGAGCAGTACTTC.

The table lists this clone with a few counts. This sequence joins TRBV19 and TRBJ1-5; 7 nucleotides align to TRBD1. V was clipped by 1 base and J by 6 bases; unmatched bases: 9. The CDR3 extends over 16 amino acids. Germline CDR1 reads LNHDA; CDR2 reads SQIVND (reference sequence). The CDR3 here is CASSIVQGGTGQPQHF. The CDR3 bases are TGTGCCAGTAGTATAGTTCAGGGGGGCACAGGTCAGCCCCAGCATTTT.

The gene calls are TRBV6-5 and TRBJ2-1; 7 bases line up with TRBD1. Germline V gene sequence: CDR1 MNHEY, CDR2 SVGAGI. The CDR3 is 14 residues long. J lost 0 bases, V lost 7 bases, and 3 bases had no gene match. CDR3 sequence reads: CASTRDSSYNEQFF. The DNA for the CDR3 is TGTGCCAGCACCCGGGACAGCTCCTACAATGAGCAGTTCTTC.

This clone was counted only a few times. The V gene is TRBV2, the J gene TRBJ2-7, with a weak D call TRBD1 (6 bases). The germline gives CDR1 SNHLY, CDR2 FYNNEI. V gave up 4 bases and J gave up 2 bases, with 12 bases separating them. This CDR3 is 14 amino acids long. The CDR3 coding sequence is TGTGCCAGCAGTGGGATAGGGGGAGCCTACGAGCAGTACTTC. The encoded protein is CASSGIGGAYEQYF.

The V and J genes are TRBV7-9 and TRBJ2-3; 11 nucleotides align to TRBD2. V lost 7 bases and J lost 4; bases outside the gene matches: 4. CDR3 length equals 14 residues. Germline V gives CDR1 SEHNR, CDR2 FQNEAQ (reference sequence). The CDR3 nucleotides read TGTGCCAGCACCGTAGCGGGAGGGCCAGATACGCAGTATTTT. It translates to CASTVAGGPDTQYF.

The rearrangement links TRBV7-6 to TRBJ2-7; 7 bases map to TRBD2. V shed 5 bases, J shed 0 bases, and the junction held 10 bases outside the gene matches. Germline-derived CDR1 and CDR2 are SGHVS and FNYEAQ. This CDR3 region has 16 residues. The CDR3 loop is CASSPQTSLSSYEQYF. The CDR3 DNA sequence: TGTGCCAGCAGCCCGCAGACTAGCTTAAGCTCCTACGAGCAGTACTTC. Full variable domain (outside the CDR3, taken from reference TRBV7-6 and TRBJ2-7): GAGVSQSPRYKVTKRGQDVALRCDPISGHVSLYWYRQALGQGPEFLTYFNYEAQQDKSGLPNDRFSAERPEGSISTLTIQRTEQRDSAMYRCASSPQTSLSSYEQYFGPGTRLTVT.

The CDR3 DNA is TGTGCCAGCAGGCAGGGGGCGCATAGGACTGAAGCTTTCTTT. Translating gives CASRQGAHRTEAFF. J is TRBJ1-1 and V is TRBV27, with 8 nucleotides matching TRBD1. Germline CDR1 is MNHEY and CDR2 is SMNVEV (reference sequence). Trimming removed 6 bases from V and 5 bases from J; junction bases left unmatched: 8. This CDR3 is built from 14 residues.

The CDR3 protein is CSVDRAYGYTF. Here the CDR3 DNA reads TGCAGCGTTGACAGGGCCTATGGCTACACCTTC. This chain links TRBV29-1 with TRBJ1-2, with a tentative D call TRBD1 (5 bases). Germline loops: CDR1 SQVTM, CDR2 ANQGSEA. The CDR3 runs to 11 residues. V lost 3 bases to trimming and J lost 4 bases, with 6 bases between them.

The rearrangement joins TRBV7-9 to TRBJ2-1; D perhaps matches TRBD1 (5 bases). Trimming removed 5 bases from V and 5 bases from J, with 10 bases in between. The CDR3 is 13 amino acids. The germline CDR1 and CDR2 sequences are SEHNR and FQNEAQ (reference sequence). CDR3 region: CASSLRQNNEQFF. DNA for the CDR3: TGTGCCAGCAGCCTAAGACAGAACAATGAGCAGTTCTTC. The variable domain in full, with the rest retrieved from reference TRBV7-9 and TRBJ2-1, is DTGVSQNPRHKITKRGQNVTFRCDPISEHNRLYWYRQTLGQGPEFLTYFQNEAQLEKSRLLSDRFSAERPKGSFSTLEIQRTEQGDSAMYLCASSLRQNNEQFFGPGTRLTVL.